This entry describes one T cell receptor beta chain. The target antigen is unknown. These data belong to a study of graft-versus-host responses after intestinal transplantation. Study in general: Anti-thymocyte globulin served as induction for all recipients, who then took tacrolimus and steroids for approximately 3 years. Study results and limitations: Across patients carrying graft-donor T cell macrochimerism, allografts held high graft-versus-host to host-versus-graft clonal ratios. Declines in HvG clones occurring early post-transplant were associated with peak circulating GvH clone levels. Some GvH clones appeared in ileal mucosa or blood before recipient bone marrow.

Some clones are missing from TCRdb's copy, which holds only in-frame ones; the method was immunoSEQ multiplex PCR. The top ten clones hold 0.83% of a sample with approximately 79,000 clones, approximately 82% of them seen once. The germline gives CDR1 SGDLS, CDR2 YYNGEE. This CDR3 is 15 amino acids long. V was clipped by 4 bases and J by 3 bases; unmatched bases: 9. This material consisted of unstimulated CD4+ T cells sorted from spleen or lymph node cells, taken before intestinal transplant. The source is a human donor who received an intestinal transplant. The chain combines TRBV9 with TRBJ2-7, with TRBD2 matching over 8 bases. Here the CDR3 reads CASSSDPGLDYEQYF. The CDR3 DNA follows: TGTGCCAGCAGCTCAGACCCGGGACTAGACTACGAGCAGTACTTC.